These 2 T cell receptor beta chains originate from one sample sequenced in a study of T cells in Graves' hyperthyroidism and ophthalmopathy (dated by TCRdb to between 2017 and 2020). Receptors were amplified or captured by multiplex PCR. Sequencing instrument: Illumina HiSeq 2000. The TCR beta CDR3 regions were amplified from RNA transcripts. The TCR CDR3 was subjected to a first round of RT-PCR using the HTBI primer set and the Qiagen OneStep RT-PCR kit. TCRdb itself trimmed the public reads at Q25 with fastp, ran MiXCR and retained productive beta chains. CDR3 protein duplicates are merged, each entry listing the most common genes and DNA. This sample is represented by about 58,000 distinct CDR3 sequences; less than 50% of them were singletons. The ten top clones hold around 12% of the sample. The specimen sequenced was blood. The source of these receptors is a woman aged 25 to 45 with Graves' ophthalmopathy.

This clonotype was seen at least ten times. This chain uses TRBV12-3 or TRBV12-4 with TRBJ1-2, with a possible D match to TRBD1 (6 bases). Trimming pared 5 bases from V and 0 bases from J, leaving 13 bases between. This CDR3 contains 15 residues. The DNA of the CDR3 is TGTGCCAGCAGTAAAACAGGGAGATCTAACTATGGCTACACCTTC. Protein sequence: CASSKTGRSNYGYTF.

The chain combines TRBV9 with TRBJ2-3, with a weak D call TRBD2 (6 bases). CDR3 length equals 13 residues. Between the trimmed V and J ends, which lost 0 bases and 6 bases, there was a span of 8 bases. Germline-derived CDR1 and CDR2 are SGDLS and YYNGEE. CDR3 sequence (DNA): TGTGCCAGCAGCGTAGGTGGAGGGGATACGCAGTATTTT. Residues: CASSVGGGDTQYF.